This TCR beta chain was found in a study of cytomegalovirus exposure and HLA in healthy donors. This CDR3 has 16 amino acids. Trimming cost V 5 bases and J 3 bases, with 16 bases left between them. Germline CDR1 and CDR2: PRHDT and FYEKMQ (reference sequence). The PCR was carried out with 60 Vbeta primers and 13 Jbeta primers. Clones were sequenced by immunoSEQ multiplex PCR, and TCRdb holds only the in-frame ones, with some missing. The sample gives a few hundred thousand clones, about nine tenths of which show up once; around 1.7% is in the top ten. Sequencing was carried out using PBMCs. The chain recombines TRBV13 with TRBJ2-2; possibly TRBD2 for D (6 bases). The source is a girl aged 2-10 years in good health and CMV-seronegative. CDR3 region: CASSGSGGTYTGELFF. CDR3 DNA sequence: TGTGCCAGCAGCGGGAGTGGCGGGACCTACACCGGGGAGCTGTTTTTT.